The 24 T cell receptor beta chains presented below share a single source sample, sequenced in a study of response to subunit inactivated influenza vaccine. TCRdb re-derived calls from the RT-PCR reads in MiXCR, one entry per CDR3 protein. Seen here are more than 200,000 distinct CDR3 sequences, 9% to 15% observed once, and the top ten hold 7.8%. This specimen consisted of non-naive T cells sorted from PBMCs, obtained around 14 days before vaccination. These receptors all come from a man between 50 and 59 years old who received an inactivated influenza vaccine.

This clonotype was observed at least ten times. The J gene is TRBJ2-1, the V gene TRBV29-1; D is uncertain. The CDR3 runs to 12 residues. Germline V gene data show CDR1 as SQVTM and CDR2 as ANQGSEA. V shed 2 bases and J shed 4 bases, with 6 bases lying between them. CDR3 bases: TGCAGCGTTGAAAGCAGTTACAATGAGCAGTTCTTC. Its translation is CSVESSYNEQFF.

This clonotype showed up many times. The chain couples TRBV27 to TRBJ2-1, with D possibly being TRBD1 (5 bases). The CDR3 loop spans 17 amino acids. Germline lookup yields CDR1 MNHEY and CDR2 SMNVEV (reference sequence). V lost 2 bases and J lost 0, with 14 bases in between. The chain's CDR3 is CASSLGWGQSSYNEQFF. CDR3 nucleotide sequence: TGTGCCAGCAGTTTAGGGTGGGGCCAGAGCTCCTACAATGAGCAGTTCTTC.

There are a few counts of this clonotype. The CDR3 does not close with the conserved phenylalanine or tryptophan, likely indicating a read error. The rearrangement joins TRBV5-1 to TRBJ1-1, with TRBD1 matching over 7 bases. Germline V gene lookup returns CDR1 SGHRS and CDR2 YFSETQ. The CDR3 extends over 15 amino acids. With 3 bases clipped from V and 3 bases from J, the junction kept 8 bases outside the gene matches. CDR3 protein: CASSSTGRGDTEAFS. CDR3 bases: TGCGCCAGCAGCTCGACCGGCAGGGGGGACACTGAAGCTTTCTCT.

The CDR3 DNA is TGCAGTGCTAGAGCCTGGGTGGGGTCAGGGGAGACCCAGTACTTC. This translates into CSARAWVGSGETQYF. V usage is TRBV20-1 and J usage is TRBJ2-5, with TRBD1 as a possible D gene (5 bases). The germline V and J ends were trimmed by 1 base and 5 bases, with 17 bases remaining between them. CDR1 DFQATT and CDR2 SNEGSKA come from the germline V gene (reference sequence). The CDR3 sequence is 15 residues long.

In the case of this clonotype: One base away lies a much larger clone, so this may be a sequencing read error. The V and J genes are TRBV7-9 and TRBJ2-1; 12 positions match TRBD2. The CDR3 runs 16 residues. Germline V CDR1 and CDR2: SEHNR, FQNEAQ (reference sequence). CDR3 coding DNA: TGTGCCATCAGCTTTGATGTTCGTCCTAGCGGGGGGGTACAGTTCTTC. This codes for CAISFDVRPSGGVQFF.

This clonotype was picked up many times. This chain uses TRBV20-1 with TRBJ2-7; 7 bases are a match to TRBD2. V dropped 3 bases and J dropped 5; count of bases not matched to a gene: 16. In germline, CDR1 is DFQATT, CDR2 SNEGSKA (reference sequence). CDR3 length: 16 amino acids. In DNA form, the CDR3 reads TGCAGTGCTAGTGGGGCTGGTGGGAGGGCCGTCGACGAGCAGTACTTC. Translation: CSASGAGGRAVDEQYF.

This clonotype was recorded a few times. The chain combines TRBV18 with TRBJ2-5; D is perhaps TRBD1 or TRBD2 (5 bases each). V was pared by 9 bases and J by 0 bases, with 20 bases between. Germline V gives CDR1 KGHSH, CDR2 LQKENI. There are 16 residues in the CDR3. CDR3: CASLSRDRSHQETQYF. In DNA, the CDR3 is TGTGCCAGTCTGAGCCGGGACCGAAGTCACCAAGAGACCCAGTACTTC. Full variable domain (remainder filled in from reference TRBV18 and TRBJ2-5): NAGVMQNPRHLVRRRGQEARLRCSPMKGHSHVYWYRQLPEEGLKFMVYLQKENIIDESGMPKERFSAEFPKEGPSILRIQQVVRGDSAAYFCASLSRDRSHQETQYFGPGTRLLVL.

This clonotype was recorded at least ten times. This chain joins TRBV5-1 and TRBJ1-5; D may be TRBD1 (5 bases). Germline V gives CDR1 SGHRS, CDR2 YFSETQ. The CDR3 is 15 residues long. Trimming removed 0 bases from V and 1 base from J, with 8 bases in between. CDR3 coding DNA: TGCGCCAGCAGCTTGGGTCCAGGGAGCAATCAGCCCCAGCATTTT. Translation: CASSLGPGSNQPQHF.

There are many counts of this clonotype. V gene TRBV4-1 combines with J gene TRBJ2-2, with 7 bases identical to TRBD1. The CDR3 totals 15 residues. V lost 2 bases, J lost 6 bases, and 6 bases stayed unmatched. CDR1 is MGHRA, CDR2 YSYEKL, per germline. The CDR3 loop reads CASSQKQGWAGELFF. The DNA of the CDR3 is TGCGCCAGCAGCCAAAAACAGGGGTGGGCCGGGGAGCTGTTTTTT.

This clonotype was detected a few times. The V call is TRBV12-3 or TRBV12-4, the J call TRBJ2-1; D remains unclear. V shed 6 bases and J shed 6 bases, with 12 bases lying between them. This CDR3 has 13 amino acids. The DNA of the CDR3 is TGTGCCAGCAGCGTAGGACGGTTCAATGAGCAGTTCTTC. Encoded protein: CASSVGRFNEQFF.

This clonotype was picked up many times. This chain connects TRBV29-1 to TRBJ1-2; TRBD1 agrees at 9 bases. Per the germline V gene, CDR1 is SQVTM and CDR2 is ANQGSEA. Trimming at V came to 5 bases and at J to 10 bases, leaving 11 bases not matched to a gene. The CDR3 loop spans 13 amino acids. The CDR3 DNA sequence: TGCAGCGTTTGGGACAGGGCCAGGAGCCCCTACACCTTC. This sequence encodes CSVWDRARSPYTF.

The rearrangement uses TRBV28 and TRBJ2-1; TRBD1 aligns across 7 bases. The CDR3 spans 18 residues. Looked up from germline, CDR1 is MDHEN and CDR2 is SYDVKM. Unmatched junction bases numbered 15, after V lost 3 bases and J lost 4 bases. CDR3 in amino acids: CASSLLGTVFEVYNEQFF. The CDR3 DNA sequence: TGTGCCAGCAGTTTGCTGGGGACAGTTTTTGAGGTTTACAATGAGCAGTTCTTC.

The V call is TRBV15, the J call TRBJ2-3; D uncertain. The germline V and J ends were trimmed by 0 bases and 7 bases, with 14 bases remaining between them. This CDR3 contains 15 residues. Looked up from germline, CDR1 is LNHNV and CDR2 is YYDKDF (reference sequence). CDR3 in amino acids: CATSRDIDWGYTQYF. The CDR3 DNA follows: TGTGCCACCAGCAGAGATATTGACTGGGGATATACGCAGTATTTT.

This clonotype was seen more than once but under ten times. V is TRBV12-3 or TRBV12-4 and J is TRBJ1-5; D possibly corresponds to TRBD1 (6 bases). The CDR3 spans 14 residues. V was trimmed by 6 bases and J by 3 bases, leaving 12 bases between them. The CDR3: CASSQGGSNQPQHF. DNA of the CDR3: TGTGCCAGCAGCCAAGGGGGTTCCAATCAGCCCCAGCATTTT.

This clonotype has at least ten counts. This chain uses TRBV15 with TRBJ2-1, with 9 nucleotides matching TRBD2. The CDR3 sequence is 17 residues long. Germline assignment: CDR1 LNHNV and CDR2 YYDKDF (reference sequence). Trimming at V came to 1 base and at J to 4 bases, leaving 8 bases not matched to a gene. The CDR3 loop is CATSRGVSGGPYNEQFF. CDR3 bases: TGTGCCACCAGCAGAGGGGTAAGCGGGGGGCCGTACAATGAGCAGTTCTTC.

This clonotype was detected a few times. The CDR3 DNA follows: TGTGCCAGTAGTATCGCCGTACCAGAAAATTCACCCCTCCACTTT. Protein product: CASSIAVPENSPLHF. This chain connects TRBV19 to TRBJ1-6; D is ambiguous. Trimming removed 3 bases from V and 7 bases from J, with 13 bases in between. The CDR3 totals 15 residues. Germline V gene sequence: CDR1 LNHDA, CDR2 SQIVND (reference sequence).

The table lists this clonotype with many counts. The chain couples TRBV12-3 or TRBV12-4 to TRBJ2-7; D perhaps matches TRBD1 (5 bases). V was clipped by 3 bases and J by 4 bases, with 7 bases between them. The CDR3 has 12 amino acids. This CDR3 reads CASSFREYEQYF. The CDR3 DNA reads as TGTGCCAGCAGTTTCAGGGAATACGAGCAGTACTTC.

In its sample, this clonotype was seen a few times. The chain uses TRBV20-1 and TRBJ2-1; the match to TRBD2 covers 10 bases. Germline loops: CDR1 DFQATT, CDR2 SNEGSKA (reference sequence). The CDR3 has 15 residues. The V and J ends lost 5 bases and 4 bases, in that order; junction bases with no gene match: 8. In nucleotides, the CDR3 is TGCAGTGCTTCCCCCCTAGCGGGAGCGTACAATGAGCAGTTCTTC. Translating it yields CSASPLAGAYNEQFF.

This CDR3 reads CASSPSTSGRTDTQYF. DNA for the CDR3: TGTGCCAGCAGTCCCTCGACTAGCGGGAGGACAGATACGCAGTATTTT. V is TRBV6-5 and J is TRBJ2-3, with 13 bases identical to TRBD2. The CDR3 is made up of 16 amino acids. The germline V gene encodes CDR1 MNHEY and CDR2 SVGAGI. J was trimmed by 3 bases and V by 5 bases; bases with no gene match: 5.

The chain links TRBV7-2 to TRBJ2-5; 8 bases line up with TRBD2. The germline V gene has CDR1 SGHTA and CDR2 FQGNSA. The CDR3 contains 15 residues. V lost 2 bases and J lost 4; bases outside the gene matches: 6. This CDR3 is CASSLTGGPPETQYF. CDR3 in DNA: TGTGCCAGCAGCTTAACGGGAGGGCCTCCAGAGACCCAGTACTTC.

This clonotype was detected only a few times. V gene TRBV12-3 or TRBV12-4 combines with J gene TRBJ2-5, with unresolved D. The CDR3 length is 14 residues. The germline V and J ends were trimmed by 5 bases and 1 base, with 11 bases remaining between them. The CDR3 spells CASSLTGTQETQYF. The CDR3 region has the DNA TGTGCCAGCAGTCTGACGGGCACCCAAGAGACCCAGTACTTC.

This clonotype was observed at least ten times. The V gene is TRBV29-1, the J gene TRBJ2-1; possibly TRBD2 for D (7 bases). The CDR3 contains 14 residues. Germline CDR1 reads SQVTM; CDR2 reads ANQGSEA. As DNA, the CDR3 is TGCAGAGGGGGGGGCGCGGGAAGGAACAATGAGCAGTTCTTC. It specifies CRGGGAGRNNEQFF.

The V gene is TRBV6-1, the J gene TRBJ1-1, with no clear D. CDR1 is MNHNS, CDR2 SASEGT, per germline. V was shortened by 2 bases and J by 0 bases, with 16 bases between the two germline ends. This CDR3 spans 17 amino acids. CDR3 residues: CASSESGWGFMNTEAFF. The CDR3 DNA is TGTGCCAGCAGTGAATCTGGTTGGGGATTCATGAACACTGAAGCTTTCTTT.

The table lists this clonotype with many counts. The gene calls are TRBV4-2 and TRBJ2-5; D is perhaps TRBD2 (6 bases). Trimming shortened V by 0 bases and J by 4 bases, and 6 bases separated the two germline ends. CDR1 is LGHNA, CDR2 YNFKEQ, per germline. The CDR3 extends over 13 amino acids. CDR3 coding DNA: TGTGCCAGCAGCCAAGAGGGGGGAGAGACCCAGTACTTC. The encoded protein is CASSQEGGETQYF.